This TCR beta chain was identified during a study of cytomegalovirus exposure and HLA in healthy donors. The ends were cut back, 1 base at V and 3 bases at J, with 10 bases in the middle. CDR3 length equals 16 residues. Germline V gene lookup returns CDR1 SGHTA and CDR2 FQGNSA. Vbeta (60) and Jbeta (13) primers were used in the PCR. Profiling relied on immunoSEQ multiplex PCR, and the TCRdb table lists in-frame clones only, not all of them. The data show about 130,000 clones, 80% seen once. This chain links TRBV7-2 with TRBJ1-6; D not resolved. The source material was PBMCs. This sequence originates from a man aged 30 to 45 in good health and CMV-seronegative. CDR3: CASSLGYLRYNSPLHF. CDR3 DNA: TGTGCCAGCAGCTTAGGTTATCTCCGCTATAATTCACCCCTCCACTTT.